This note documents a single T cell receptor beta chain sequence. Its antigen is still unknown. Germline V lookup: CDR1 SGHDT, CDR2 YYEEEE. V shed 4 bases and J shed 7 bases, with 20 bases lying between them. CDR3 length equals 15 residues. The data derive from a study of identifying expanded T cells in peripheral blood. Study-wide results and caveats: Across healthy donors, higher total template counts meant significantly greater approximately two-week count variance. About 1.2 clones differed between technical replicates, versus about 15 and 19 over time.

Generated by immunoSEQ multiplex PCR, the TCRdb table keeps only in-frame clones and is missing some. The profile shows 50,000 to 70,000 clones, around 87% of them singletons. The sequencing input was blood. The chain has TRBV5-6 and TRBJ1-1; D unclear. This clonotype was obtained from a person aged 18 to 70 in good health. The CDR3: CASSLIPGRRSEAFF. The DNA for the CDR3 is TGTGCCAGCAGCCTCATCCCGGGCAGAAGGAGTGAAGCTTTCTTT.